These 5 T cell receptor beta chains share one sample of origin, sequenced in a study of T cells after yellow fever vaccination. TCRdb reprocessed the 5' RACE reads via MiXCR and lists one record per CDR3 protein. The sample lists roughly 260,000 distinct CDR3 sequences, 10% to 15% occurring once. The source was CD4+ T cells sorted from PBMCs, collected 45 days after the yellow fever booster vaccination. The receptors derive from a man aged 25 to 40 who received the YFV17D yellow fever vaccine.

The J gene is TRBJ2-3, the V gene TRBV28; TRBD2 aligns across 12 bases. This CDR3 contains 15 residues. Germline CDR1 and CDR2: MDHEN and SYDVKM. V was pared by 7 bases and J by 4 bases, with 6 bases of the junction left unmatched. CDR3 sequence reads: CASNYLAGGADTQYF. CDR3 nucleotide sequence: TGTGCCAGCAACTACCTAGCGGGAGGGGCAGATACGCAGTATTTT.

The DNA for the CDR3 is TGTGCCAGCAGTGACTCGAGGGGTCAGGGGGTGTTCTTC. It encodes CASSDSRGQGVFF. The gene calls are TRBV6-4 and TRBJ2-1; 7 bases line up with TRBD1. V shed 0 bases, J shed 15 bases, and the junction held 8 bases outside the gene matches. This CDR3 comprises 13 residues. Germline values: CDR1 MRHNA, CDR2 SNTAGT.

This chain uses TRBV5-1 with TRBJ1-4; D uncertain. Germline lookup yields CDR1 SGHRS and CDR2 YFSETQ. Trimming removed 7 bases from V and 0 bases from J, with 10 bases in between. This CDR3 has 14 residues. Written as DNA, the CDR3 is TGCGCCAGCCACCAAGGCGCAACTAATGAAAAACTGTTTTTT. Encoded protein: CASHQGATNEKLFF.

This clonotype has only a few counts. The chain is built from TRBV6-5 and TRBJ2-7; 8 bases match TRBD2. This CDR3 is built from 14 residues. V dropped 2 bases and J dropped 3; count of bases not matched to a gene: 3. Germline V lookup: CDR1 MNHEY, CDR2 SVGAGI. The CDR3 protein is CASSYLTSDYEQYF. CDR3 nucleotides: TGTGCCAGCAGTTACCTGACTAGCGACTACGAGCAGTACTTC.

At least ten counts were recorded for this clonotype. The chain recombines TRBV14 with TRBJ1-1, with 7 bases aligning to TRBD1. CDR1 and CDR2 from the germline V gene are SGHDN and FVKESK. The CDR3 runs 12 residues. V shed 4 bases, J shed 12 bases, and the junction held 8 bases outside the gene matches. In DNA, the CDR3 is TGTGCCAGCAGCCTACAGGGGTTGAAAACTTTCTTT. It specifies CASSLQGLKTFF. Variable domain in full (rest from reference TRBV14 and TRBJ1-1): EAGVTQFPSHSVIEKGQTVTLRCDPISGHDNLYWYRRVMGKEIKFLLHFVKESKQDESGMPNNRFLAERTGGTYSTLKVQPAELEDSGVYFCASSLQGLKTFFGQGTRLTVV.